What follows are 29 T cell receptor beta chains derived from one specimen sequenced in a study of T cell responses to AZD1222 COVID-19 vaccine. Produced via immunoSEQ multiplex PCR; TCRdb's table is partial and in-frame only. The sample contains about 130,000 clones, 93% of which appear only once. The sequencing used peripheral blood, collected on day 0 of AZD1222 vaccination. The receptors shown here come from an adult in good health.

V gene TRBV27 combines with J gene TRBJ2-2; TRBD2 aligns across 7 bases. The CDR3 extends over 15 amino acids. V gave up 6 bases and J gave up 0 bases; unmatched junction bases: 4. Germline CDR1 and CDR2: MNHEY and SMNVEV (reference sequence). CDR3 sequence: CASRVRGANTGELFF. In nucleotides, the CDR3 is TGTGCCAGCAGGGTACGGGGGGCGAACACCGGGGAGCTGTTTTTT.

V and J are TRBV7-9 and TRBJ1-4; the D is unclear. The germline gives CDR1 SEHNR, CDR2 FQNEAQ (reference sequence). This CDR3 has 16 amino acids. Trimming removed 4 bases at V and 8 bases at J, with 20 bases between. This CDR3 reads CASSSGQVQGGEKLFF. The CDR3 nucleotides read TGTGCCAGCAGCTCCGGGCAAGTCCAAGGAGGCGAAAAACTGTTTTTT.

The rearrangement uses TRBV9 and TRBJ1-3; no clear D. The length of the CDR3 is 16 residues. Germline V gene sequence: CDR1 SGDLS, CDR2 YYNGEE. Trimming removed 0 bases at V and 2 bases at J, with 12 bases between. In nucleotides, the CDR3 is TGTGCCAGCAGCGTAGGAATTTCGGGCACTGGAAACACCATATATTTT. Translation: CASSVGISGTGNTIYF. Variable domain in full (rest from reference TRBV9 and TRBJ1-3): DSGVTQTPKHLITATGQRVTLRCSPRSGDLSVYWYQQSLDQGLQFLIQYYNGEERAKGNILERFSAQQFPDLHSELNLSSLELGDSALYFCASSVGISGTGNTIYFGEGSWLTVV.

This chain uses TRBV29-1 with TRBJ2-7; TRBD2 is a possible D gene (6 bases). The CDR3 has 12 amino acids. Germline V CDR1 and CDR2: SQVTM, ANQGSEA. The V and J ends lost 7 bases and 0 bases respectively, with 10 bases between them. The CDR3 here is CSAQTSSYEQYF. The CDR3 DNA sequence: TGCAGCGCCCAGACTAGCTCCTACGAGCAGTACTTC.

The chain combines TRBV9 with TRBJ2-3; the match to TRBD2 covers 14 bases. Germline CDR1 and CDR2: SGDLS and YYNGEE. The V and J ends lost 4 bases and 6 bases, in that order; junction bases with no gene match: 7. The CDR3 sequence is 16 residues long. CDR3 in DNA: TGTGCCAGCAGCCCGGGACTAGCGGGAGTTCTGGATACGCAGTATTTT. It yields the protein CASSPGLAGVLDTQYF.

V usage is TRBV18 and J usage is TRBJ2-1, with 8 nucleotides matching TRBD1. The V segment lost 2 bases and the J segment 6 bases; nucleotides outside the gene matches: 6. This CDR3 region has 15 residues. The germline gives CDR1 KGHSH, CDR2 LQKENI. CDR3 DNA sequence: TGTGCCAGCTCACCATTCCAGGACAGGGTCAATGAGCAGTTCTTC. Translating it yields CASSPFQDRVNEQFF. Together with reference TRBV18 and TRBJ2-1, the CDR3 gives the full variable domain: NAGVMQNPRHLVRRRGQEARLRCSPMKGHSHVYWYRQLPEEGLKFMVYLQKENIIDESGMPKERFSAEFPKEGPSILRIQQVVRGDSAAYFCASSPFQDRVNEQFFGPGTRLTVL.

The chain links TRBV4-1 to TRBJ1-5; D ambiguous. The V and J ends lost 1 base and 7 bases respectively, with 8 bases between them. CDR1 and CDR2 from the germline V gene are MGHRA and YSYEKL. This CDR3 region has 13 residues. CDR3 in DNA: TGCGCCAGCAGCCAAGGGGGTGTACAGCCCCAGCATTTT. The encoded protein is CASSQGGVQPQHF.

A few counts support this clone. The rearrangement uses TRBV3-1 (or the pseudogene TRBV3-2) and TRBJ2-7; 11 bases are shared with TRBD1. Germline CDR1 and CDR2: LGHDT and YNNKEL (reference sequence). With V trimmed by 5 bases and J by 2 bases, 5 bases remained unmatched. There are 15 residues in the CDR3. The CDR3 is CASSLGQGGTYEQYF. CDR3 coding DNA: TGTGCCAGCAGCTTGGGACAGGGGGGTACCTACGAGCAGTACTTC.

CDR3 sequence reads: CASSLYRESEKLFF. The CDR3 bases are TGTGCCAGCAGTTTATACAGGGAAAGCGAAAAACTGTTTTTT. This chain connects TRBV28 to TRBJ1-4, with a weak D call TRBD1 (6 bases). The CDR3 sequence is 14 residues long. Trimming shortened V by 1 base and J by 8 bases, and 11 bases separated the two germline ends. Germline V lookup: CDR1 MDHEN, CDR2 SYDVKM.

This chain joins TRBV4-1 and TRBJ2-7; 7 bases map to TRBD2. The CDR3 extends over 13 amino acids. CDR1 and CDR2 (germline): MGHRA, YSYEKL. J gave up 5 bases and V 1 base, and 2 bases lay outside the gene matches. The CDR3 sequence: CASSQVGGNEQYF. As DNA, the CDR3 is TGCGCCAGCAGCCAAGTGGGAGGGAACGAGCAGTACTTC.

As concerns this clone: Other DNA variants within this sample encode the same CDR3. The chain recombines TRBV11-2 with TRBJ2-3; 10 bases match TRBD1. CDR1 and CDR2 (germline): SGHAT, FQNNGV. V trimming: 5 bases; J trimming: 4 bases; junction bases outside the gene matches: 3. CDR3 length: 14 residues. The CDR3 here is CASSPGQGADTQYF. The CDR3 nucleotides read TGTGCCAGCAGCCCAGGACAGGGGGCAGATACGCAGTATTTT.

The gene calls are TRBV5-1 and TRBJ1-5, with D uncertain. V gave up 1 base and J gave up 2 bases, with 10 bases separating them. CDR3 length: 15 residues. CDR1 and CDR2 from the germline V gene are SGHRS and YFSETQ. CDR3 loop: CASSLTGLGNQPQHF. The CDR3 DNA reads TGCGCCAGCAGCTTGACGGGGTTGGGCAATCAGCCCCAGCATTTT.

This chain connects TRBV19 to TRBJ2-1, with D perhaps given as TRBD1 or TRBD2 (5 bases each). The CDR3 is made up of 17 amino acids. The V end was cut by 0 bases, the J end by 1 base, with 13 bases between. Germline CDR1 reads LNHDA; CDR2 reads SQIVND (reference sequence). CDR3 amino acids: CASSIERARGSYNEQFF. DNA for the CDR3: TGTGCCAGTAGTATAGAGAGGGCGAGGGGATCCTACAATGAGCAGTTCTTC.

In its sample, this clone was seen once. V is TRBV4-2 and J is TRBJ2-3, with 9 bases identical to TRBD2. Per germline, CDR1 LGHNA and CDR2 YNFKEQ. Trimming cost V 7 bases and J 1 base; bases outside gene matches: 6. The CDR3 totals 15 residues. CDR3 in amino acids: CASKMTSGGTDTQYF. The CDR3 nucleotides read TGTGCCAGCAAAATGACTAGCGGCGGCACAGATACGCAGTATTTT.

The chain is built from TRBV24-1 and TRBJ1-2; 9 bases agree with TRBD1. CDR1 KGHDR and CDR2 SFDVKD come from the germline V gene. CDR3 size: 18 residues. V lost 3 bases to trimming and J lost 2 bases; unmatched junction nucleotides: 12. CDR3 sequence (DNA): TGTGCCACCAGTGATGGATCCCGGGACAGGGAGAGGAACTATGGCTACACCTTC. Its protein is CATSDGSRDRERNYGYTF.

The chain links TRBV18 to TRBJ1-4; 8 positions match TRBD1. The germline V gene has CDR1 KGHSH and CDR2 LQKENI. The CDR3 sequence is 16 residues long. J was trimmed by 0 bases and V by 5 bases; bases with no gene match: 5. This chain's CDR3 is CASSEQGAATNEKLFF. CDR3 sequence (DNA): TGTGCCAGCTCAGAGCAGGGGGCAGCAACTAATGAAAAACTGTTTTTT.

The chain is built from TRBV11-1 and TRBJ2-1; 13 bases line up with TRBD2. The CDR3 sequence is 13 residues long. CDR1 and CDR2 from the germline V gene are SGHAT and FQDESV (reference sequence). The V and J ends lost 5 bases and 15 bases, in that order; junction bases with no gene match: 7. CDR3 coding DNA: TGTGCCAGCAGCCTAGGACTAGCGGGAGTACGGTTCTTC. This sequence encodes CASSLGLAGVRFF.

The chain recombines TRBV5-6 with TRBJ1-2; 7 nucleotides line up with TRBD1. Germline lookup yields CDR1 SGHDT and CDR2 YYEEEE. Trimming removed 4 bases from V and 0 bases from J; junction bases left unmatched: 3. The length of the CDR3 is 14 residues. The CDR3 coding sequence is TGTGCCAGCAGCGGGACAGCGGCTAACTATGGCTACACCTTC. Its protein product is CASSGTAANYGYTF.

DNA of the CDR3: TGTGCCAGCAGCGAAAACTATGGCTACACCTTC. Translated: CASSENYGYTF. The chain is built from TRBV7-9 and TRBJ1-2, with D hard to call. Germline V lookup: CDR1 SEHNR, CDR2 FQNEAQ (reference sequence). V lost 5 bases to trimming and J lost 2 bases, with 3 bases between them. The CDR3 is 11 residues long.

The rearrangement uses TRBV28 and TRBJ2-3; no clear D. CDR1 MDHEN and CDR2 SYDVKM come from the germline V gene. Trimming took 4 bases from V and 0 from J, leaving 2 bases between them. The CDR3 covers 12 residues. This CDR3 reads CASSYSTDTQYF. The CDR3 DNA reads TGTGCCAGCAGTTATAGCACAGATACGCAGTATTTT.

This chain links TRBV5-6 with TRBJ2-7; D is perhaps TRBD1 (6 bases). Per germline, CDR1 SGHDT and CDR2 YYEEEE. The CDR3 has 15 residues. Trimming left V 4 bases short and J 3 bases short, with 17 bases between. As DNA, the CDR3 is TGTGCCAGCAGCCTCAACACAGGGCACGACTACGAGCAGTACTTC. Translated: CASSLNTGHDYEQYF.

This clone showed up just once. V is TRBV5-1 and J is TRBJ2-1, with TRBD2 as a possible D gene (6 bases). CDR1 and CDR2 from the germline V gene are SGHRS and YFSETQ. V lost 1 base and J 4 bases, leaving 12 bases between the germline ends. This CDR3 has 15 residues. CDR3 bases: TGCGCCAGCAGCTTGTCAGCGGGCGAATACAATGAGCAGTTCTTC. Translation: CASSLSAGEYNEQFF.

The chain combines TRBV4-1 with TRBJ1-2; D is uncertain. Trimming removed 1 base at V and 2 bases at J, with 5 bases between. Per germline, CDR1 MGHRA and CDR2 YSYEKL. This CDR3 has 13 residues. Here the CDR3 DNA reads TGCGCCAGCAGCCAAGGCCCGAACTATGGCTACACCTTC. It yields the protein CASSQGPNYGYTF.

This rearrangement joins TRBV5-1 to TRBJ2-3, with TRBD2 as a possible D gene (6 bases). V lost 1 base and J 4 bases, leaving 7 bases between the germline ends. Per the germline V gene, CDR1 is SGHRS and CDR2 is YFSETQ. The CDR3 runs 13 residues. CDR3 sequence reads: CASSLRLADTQYF. DNA of the CDR3: TGCGCCAGCAGCTTGCGACTAGCAGATACGCAGTATTTT.

V is TRBV7-9 and J is TRBJ2-5, with D possibly TRBD2 on 6 matching bases. Trimming took 1 base from V and 2 from J, leaving 14 bases between them. Germline V gives CDR1 SEHNR, CDR2 FQNEAQ (reference sequence). The CDR3 totals 16 residues. The CDR3 DNA sequence: TGTGCCAGCAGCTTAGGGAGGGTCGTGGGGCAAGAGACCCAGTACTTC. It is translated as CASSLGRVVGQETQYF.

The chain combines TRBV9 with TRBJ1-3, with D uncertain. This CDR3 comprises 18 residues. The germline gives CDR1 SGDLS, CDR2 YYNGEE. V was cut by 4 bases and J by 0 bases, with 20 bases left in between. This CDR3 reads CASSPRPDPLSSGNTIYF. The CDR3 DNA reads TGTGCCAGCAGCCCCCGCCCTGATCCATTAAGCTCTGGAAACACCATATATTTT.

The CDR3 sequence: CASSLERGEAFF. The CDR3 DNA reads TGCGCCAGCAGCTTGGAGAGGGGAGAAGCTTTCTTT. The chain joins TRBV5-1 to TRBJ1-1; tentative D call: TRBD1 (5 bases). V lost 0 bases, J lost 8 bases, and 8 bases lay in between. CDR1 is SGHRS, CDR2 YFSETQ, per germline. The CDR3 contains 12 residues.

The gene calls are TRBV25-1 and TRBJ2-2; 9 bases are shared with TRBD1. The CDR3 has 14 residues. The V segment lost 2 bases and the J segment 6 bases; nucleotides outside the gene matches: 1. Germline V gene data show CDR1 as MGHDK and CDR2 as SYGVNS. The CDR3 DNA reads as TGTGCCAGCAGTGAAGGGACAGGGTCCGGGGAGCTGTTTTTT. It translates to CASSEGTGSGELFF.

V usage is TRBV19 and J usage is TRBJ2-7; no reliable D call. The germline V gene has CDR1 LNHDA and CDR2 SQIVND (reference sequence). Trimming left V 2 bases short and J 3 bases short, with 14 bases between. The CDR3 is 15 residues long. CDR3 region: CASSIWATRNYEQYF. DNA for the CDR3: TGTGCCAGTAGTATATGGGCAACAAGGAACTACGAGCAGTACTTC.